This T cell receptor (beta chain) was profiled in a study of T cells in Graves' hyperthyroidism and ophthalmopathy. TCR beta CDR3 regions were amplified from RNA transcripts. HTBI primers were used for first-round RT-PCR of the TCR CDR3. TCRdb re-derived calls from the multiplex PCR reads in MiXCR, one entry per CDR3 protein. Among roughly 560,000 distinct CDR3 sequences listed, roughly 14% were seen once. This clonotype was seen a handful of times. CDR3 length: 16 residues. Trimming removed 0 bases from V and 4 bases from J, with 13 bases in between. The germline CDR1 and CDR2 sequences are LGHDT and YNNKEL (reference sequence).

The sequenced sample consisted of blood. The gene calls are TRBV3-1 and TRBJ1-5, with D possibly matching TRBD1 (6 bases). This sequence originates from a woman between 40 and 55 years old with Graves' ophthalmopathy. The CDR3 loop reads CASSQDVRTDNQPQHF. The CDR3 DNA sequence: TGTGCCAGCAGCCAAGATGTGAGGACAGATAATCAGCCCCAGCATTTT.